This T cell receptor beta chain was sequenced in a study of OX40 agonist ivuxolimab in advanced cancers. Study-wide background: In this trial design, patients received ivuxolimab intravenously at 0.01 to 10 mg/kg every 2 weeks. Mean age around 60 years, range 23 to 79; around 80% male. Study conclusions and caveats: Clones of CD4+ and CD8+ blood T cells grew by week 6 at doses of 0.1 to 3.0 mg/kg. Relative to CD4+, CD8+ T cells held more expanded clones on average.

About this clone: Its antigen remains unidentified.

J lost 7 bases, V lost 4 bases, and 12 bases had no gene match. Germline values: CDR1 SGHAT, CDR2 FQNNGV. The CDR3 is made up of 18 amino acids. Generated by immunoSEQ multiplex PCR, the TCRdb table keeps only in-frame clones and is missing some. Of about 71,000 clones listed, over 90% are singletons. The chain combines TRBV11-2 with TRBJ2-1; 14 bases are a match to TRBD2. The clonotype was recovered from an adult with an advanced solid tumor such as melanoma, head and neck, liver or kidney cancer. The material sequenced was CD4+ or CD8+ T cells sorted from blood, taken in a trial of the OX40 agonist ivuxolimab. CDR3 sequence: CASSYHHRLAGGLNEQFF. CDR3 nucleotide sequence: TGTGCCAGCAGCTACCACCACAGACTAGCGGGAGGGTTAAATGAGCAGTTCTTC.